Each of the 14 T cell receptor beta chains below was sequenced from the same sample in a study of blood T cell repertoires in COVID-19. Measured with immunoSEQ multiplex PCR; TCRdb has only the in-frame clones, and not every one. Here the sample spans 80,000 to 95,000 clones, over 80% being singletons. Material: peripheral blood. These receptors came from a woman aged 80 or over with active or convalescent COVID-19.

This clone was seen only once. V gene TRBV27 combines with J gene TRBJ2-1; 7 bases fit TRBD2. Looked up from germline, CDR1 is MNHEY and CDR2 is SMNVEV (reference sequence). This CDR3 comprises 17 residues. J gave up 0 bases and V 6 bases, and 11 bases lay outside the gene matches. The DNA of the CDR3 is TGTGCCAGCAGCCGACCAAGCGGGGCCAGCTCCTACAATGAGCAGTTCTTC. This encodes CASSRPSGASSYNEQFF.

This clone was seen a single time. V gene TRBV5-1 combines with J gene TRBJ2-5; 10 positions match TRBD1. V trimming: 3 bases; J trimming: 5 bases; junction bases outside the gene matches: 1. This CDR3 is 13 amino acids long. CDR1 and CDR2 (germline): SGHRS, YFSETQ. The CDR3 region is CASSWTGGETQYF. The DNA for the CDR3 is TGCGCCAGCAGCTGGACAGGGGGGGAGACCCAGTACTTC.

In DNA form, the CDR3 reads TGTGCCAGTAGCACCCTGGACAGGCTAGAAGAGACCCAGTACTTC. The encoded protein is CASSTLDRLEETQYF. The rearrangement joins TRBV19 to TRBJ2-5; 7 bases fit TRBD1. This CDR3 has 15 residues. Trimming took 6 bases from V and 3 from J; bases not matched to a gene: 10. Germline CDR1 LNHDA, CDR2 SQIVND (reference sequence).

This rearrangement joins TRBV19 to TRBJ1-3; D is undetermined. Trimming pared 5 bases from V and 0 bases from J, leaving 11 bases between. CDR3 length equals 15 residues. CDR1 is LNHDA and CDR2 is SQIVND in the germline V gene (reference sequence). The DNA for the CDR3 is TGTGCCAGTAGTCGAGGCCGTATCTCTGGAAACACCATATATTTT. It translates to CASSRGRISGNTIYF.

The chain has TRBV11-1 and TRBJ2-6; no clear D. V lost 5 bases to trimming and J lost 3 bases, with 5 bases between them. The CDR3 is 13 residues long. The germline V gene encodes CDR1 SGHAT and CDR2 FQDESV (reference sequence). The CDR3 is CASSPGGANVLTF. CDR3 DNA sequence: TGTGCCAGCAGCCCCGGTGGGGCCAACGTCCTGACTTTC.

In nucleotides, the CDR3 is TGTGCCAGCAGTGAGACGGGACAGGGTTTAGGCTACACCTTC. Translated: CASSETGQGLGYTF. The chain uses TRBV6-1 and TRBJ1-2, with 9 nucleotides matching TRBD1. The CDR3 extends over 14 amino acids. V trimming: 3 bases; J trimming: 8 bases; junction bases outside the gene matches: 7. Germline CDR1 MNHNS, CDR2 SASEGT.

This clone appeared once. The chain has TRBV6-5 and TRBJ1-1; no clear D gene. V was shortened by 4 bases and J by 0 bases, with 12 bases between the two germline ends. The CDR3 consists of 15 residues. Germline CDR1 is MNHEY and CDR2 is SVGAGI. The chain's CDR3 is CASSSPAGMNTEAFF. In DNA form, the CDR3 reads TGTGCCAGCAGTTCCCCGGCAGGTATGAACACTGAAGCTTTCTTT.

This clone was seen only once. The J gene is TRBJ1-4, the V gene TRBV27; D perhaps matches TRBD1 (6 bases). V lost 1 base and J lost 3, with 9 bases in between. CDR1 and CDR2 from the germline V gene are MNHEY and SMNVEV (reference sequence). This CDR3 spans 15 amino acids. CDR3 loop: CASSLLGAPNEKLFF. The CDR3 DNA reads as TGTGCCAGCAGTTTATTGGGGGCGCCTAATGAAAAACTGTTTTTT.

This rearrangement joins TRBV19 to TRBJ1-2, with TRBD1 matching 10 bases. Germline V gene lookup returns CDR1 LNHDA and CDR2 SQIVND (reference sequence). The CDR3 has 16 residues. Germline trimming cut 5 bases from V and 5 bases from J; bases unmatched to any gene: 11. The CDR3 loop is CASSPQTGGEGYGYTF. The CDR3 DNA sequence: TGTGCCAGTAGTCCTCAGACAGGGGGCGAGGGGTATGGCTACACCTTC.

The gene calls are TRBV12-3 or TRBV12-4 and TRBJ1-5; D unresolved. Between the trimmed V and J ends, which lost 10 bases and 8 bases, there was a span of 15 bases. The CDR3 consists of 12 residues. The CDR3 region has the DNA TGTGCCACCCGGAGGGAAATGGAGCCCCAGCATTTT. It encodes CATRREMEPQHF.

The chain links TRBV24-1 to TRBJ2-1, with 8 bases fitting TRBD1. With 5 bases clipped from V and 5 bases from J, the junction kept 13 bases outside the gene matches. This CDR3 spans 17 amino acids. Germline CDR1 KGHDR, CDR2 SFDVKD. DNA of the CDR3: TGTGCCACCAGTGCGCTTAAAGGACAGGGAATCGACAATGAGCAGTTCTTC. Translated: CATSALKGQGIDNEQFF.

This chain joins TRBV4-3 and TRBJ1-2, with D unclear. This CDR3 region has 17 residues. Germline-derived CDR1 and CDR2 are LGHNA and YSLEER. Trimming removed 0 bases at V and 6 bases at J, with 20 bases between. The CDR3 bases are TGCGCCAGCAGCCAAGATTTGAGGCGGGCCTACCTAAATGGCTACACCTTC. Its protein is CASSQDLRRAYLNGYTF.

The chain links TRBV5-6 to TRBJ1-2; no clear D gene. V was clipped by 5 bases and J by 4 bases, with 6 bases between them. From germline, CDR1 is SGHDT and CDR2 YYEEEE. The CDR3 is 11 amino acids. CDR3 amino acids: CASSRGYGYTF. CDR3 DNA: TGTGCCAGCAGTCGGGGCTATGGCTACACCTTC.

This clone was recorded once. Additional DNA sequences in this sample encode the identical CDR3. The V gene is TRBV18, the J gene TRBJ2-7; 7 positions agree with TRBD2. Germline trimming cut 4 bases from V and 5 bases from J; bases unmatched to any gene: 14. The CDR3 is made up of 16 amino acids. In germline, CDR1 is KGHSH, CDR2 LQKENI. The CDR3 loop reads CASSLQRGRAANEQYF. The CDR3, as DNA: TGTGCCAGCTCACTCCAAAGAGGGAGGGCTGCTAACGAGCAGTACTTC.